This TCR beta chain was sequenced during a study of beta chain features in type 1 diabetes. Findings of the study overall: Shorter templates might be favored by PCR, equally in patients and controls. Shortening that was moderate but significant affected the TCRB CDR3s of Type 1 diabetes patients in all four CD4+ subsets.

The sample holds a few counts of this clone. Its cognate antigen is unknown. Isolated RNA was reverse transcribed in full, so expressed TCRB transcripts were sequenced. Clones were sequenced by immunoSEQ multiplex PCR, and TCRdb holds only the in-frame ones, with some missing. The data contain over 40,000 clones, approximately 61% of them singletons. With V trimmed by 5 bases and J by 5 bases, 9 bases remained unmatched. The CDR3 runs 15 residues. Germline CDR1 SGHTA, CDR2 FQGNSA. Purity above 95% was achieved in all sorted populations. Sequences were obtained from Tregs from blood. The TCR sequence derives from a man younger than 40 with type 1 diabetes. Some clones in this sample may be carry-over from other donors' samples. The chain uses TRBV7-2 and TRBJ2-4; 7 nucleotides agree with TRBD1. CDR3 sequence: CASSEQTGVQNIQYF. The CDR3 DNA sequence: TGTGCCAGCAGCGAACAAACAGGGGTGCAAAACATTCAGTACTTC.